This T cell receptor beta chain was captured by sequencing in a study of Graves' ophthalmopathy and Graves' hyperthyroidism. In the study overall: Peripheral blood samples were taken at initial diagnosis, before any treatment.

This clonotype was picked up many times. The germline V and J ends were trimmed by 3 bases and 1 base, with 12 bases remaining between them. Germline lookup yields CDR1 LNHDA and CDR2 SQIVND (reference sequence). CDR3 size: 15 residues. For repertoire sequencing, the TCR beta CDR3 regions were amplified from RNA transcripts. First-round RT-PCR with HTBI primers preceded a second-round multiplex PCR. TCRdb analysed the multiplex PCR reads with MiXCR anew, one entry per CDR3 protein. The repertoire holds hundreds of thousands of distinct CDR3 sequences, 20% to 25% seen once, with more than 5.5% in the top ten.

Sample: peripheral blood. This rearrangement joins TRBV19 to TRBJ1-1, with D uncertain. The clonotype was recovered from a woman aged 18 to 35 with stable Graves' hyperthyroidism. Some clones in this sample may be carry-over from other donors' samples. CDR3 DNA: TGTGCCAGTAGTATTACCGGTAACCCGAACACTGAAGCTTTCTTT. Protein sequence: CASSITGNPNTEAFF.